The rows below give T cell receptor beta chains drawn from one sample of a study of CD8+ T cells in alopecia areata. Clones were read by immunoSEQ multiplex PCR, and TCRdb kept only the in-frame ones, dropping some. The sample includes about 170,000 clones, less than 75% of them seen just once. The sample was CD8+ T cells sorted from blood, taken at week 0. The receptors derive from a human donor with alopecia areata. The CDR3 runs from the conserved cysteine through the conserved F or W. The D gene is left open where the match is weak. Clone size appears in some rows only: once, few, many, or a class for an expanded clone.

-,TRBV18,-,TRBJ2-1,TGTGCCAGCTCACCACCGGAAACCGGGAATTACAATGAGCAGTTCTTC,CASSPPETGNYNEQFF
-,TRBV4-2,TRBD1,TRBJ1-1,TGTGCCAGCAGCCCCCGGGACAGGGCAGTATCCACTGAAGCTTTCTTT,CASSPRDRAVSTEAFF
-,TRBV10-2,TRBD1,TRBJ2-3,TGCGCCAGCAGTGAGCAGGGGGCGGGAGATACGCAGTATTTT,CASSEQGAGDTQYF
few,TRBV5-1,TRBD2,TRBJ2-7,TGCGCCAGCAGCTTTAGCGGGGGGGCCTACGAGCAGTACTTC,CASSFSGGAYEQYF
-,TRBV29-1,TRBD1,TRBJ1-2,TGCAGCGTTGACGCGACAGGGGGAGATGGCTACACCTTC,CSVDATGGDGYTF
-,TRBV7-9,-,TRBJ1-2,TGTGCCAGCAGCTTATTCAGGGGCAGCTATGGCTACACCTTC,CASSLFRGSYGYTF
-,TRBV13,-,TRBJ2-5,TGTGCCAGCAGCTCCCCGGGGGAGTTGGGACAAGAGACCCAGTACTTC,CASSSPGELGQETQYF
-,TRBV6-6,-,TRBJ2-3,TGTGCCAGCGGGGGCCGATTGAGCACAGATACGCAGTATTTT,CASGGRLSTDTQYF
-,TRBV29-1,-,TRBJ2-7,TGCAGCGTTGGACCCGGGACTTCCCTCGAGCAGTACTTC,CSVGPGTSLEQYF
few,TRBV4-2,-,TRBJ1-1,TGTGCCAGCAGCTTAGATATCCCGAACACTGAAGCTTTCTTT,CASSLDIPNTEAFF
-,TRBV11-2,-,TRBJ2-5,TGTGCCAGCAGCCTAGAGGCTGGGGACCAAGAGACCCAGTACTTC,CASSLEAGDQETQYF
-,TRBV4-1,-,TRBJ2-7,TGTGCCAGCAGCCAGGCGGTGGACTGGGAGCAGTACTTC,CASSQAVDWEQYF
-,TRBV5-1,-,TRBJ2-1,TGCGCCAGCAGCTTGGGACTCAGGGGCCAGTTCTTC,CASSLGLRGQFF
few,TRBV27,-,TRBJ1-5,TGTGCCAGCAGAGACTCGGACAAACATCAGCCCCAGCATTTT,CASRDSDKHQPQHF
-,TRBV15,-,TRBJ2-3,TGTGCCACCAGTGCTGGGGGGACAGACGGCGCAGATACGCAGTATTTT,CATSAGGTDGADTQYF
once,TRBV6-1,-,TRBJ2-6,TGTGCCAGCAGCCAAGGGGAGGCTGGGGCCAACGTCCTGACTTTC,CASSQGEAGANVLTF
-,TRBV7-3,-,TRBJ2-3,TGTGCCAGCAGCCCCCGGGGGGCTAGCACAGATACGCAGTATTTT,CASSPRGASTDTQYF
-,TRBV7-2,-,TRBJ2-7,TGTGCCAGCAGCTCCCTATTGGGAGGCAGACAAAGCTCCTACGAGCAGTACTTC,CASSSLLGGRQSSYEQYF
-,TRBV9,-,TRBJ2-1,TGTGCCAGCAGCGAGGGACAGACTAGCGTGGTTGACAATGAGCAGTTCTTC,CASSEGQTSVVDNEQFF
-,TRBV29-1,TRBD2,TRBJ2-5,TGCAGCGTTGAACGTTTAGGGACTACTTCGATGGAGACCCAGTACTTC,CSVERLGTTSMETQYF
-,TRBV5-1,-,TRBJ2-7,TGCGCCAGCAGCTTGGCACAGGCCTCCTACGAGCAGTACTTC,CASSLAQASYEQYF
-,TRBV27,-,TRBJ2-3,TGTGCCAGCAGTTTATCCGGGACTTTAACAGATACGCAGTATTTT,CASSLSGTLTDTQYF
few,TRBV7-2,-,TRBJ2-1,TGTGCCAGCAGTCCAACGGGGTCGGCCTACAATGAGCAGTTCTTC,CASSPTGSAYNEQFF
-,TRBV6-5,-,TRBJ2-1,TGTGCCAGCAGGACAGACTACAATGAGCAGTTCTTC,CASRTDYNEQFF
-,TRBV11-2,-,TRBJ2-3,TGTGCCAGCAGCTTTTCGGGGGACACAGATACGCAGTATTTT,CASSFSGDTDTQYF
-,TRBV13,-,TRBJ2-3,TGTGCCAGCAGCTTAGAAGGGCGGCCAGATACGCAGTATTTT,CASSLEGRPDTQYF
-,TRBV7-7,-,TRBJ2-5,TGTGCTAGCAGCTCCACCGGGTGGGAGACCCAGTACTTC,CASSSTGWETQYF
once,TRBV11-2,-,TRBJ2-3,TGTGCCAGCAGCTCAACAGATACGCAGTATTTT,CASSSTDTQYF
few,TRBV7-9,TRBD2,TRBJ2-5,TGTGCCAGCACAGAAGCGGGGGGGAGCCAAGAGACCCAGTACTTC,CASTEAGGSQETQYF
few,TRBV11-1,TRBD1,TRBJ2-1,TGTGCCAGCAGGGTCGGGACAGGGGGCATAGATGAGCAGTTCTTC,CASRVGTGGIDEQFF
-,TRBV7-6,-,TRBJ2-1,TGTGCCAGCAGCCAACTTGGCTATGAGCAGTTCTTC,CASSQLGYEQFF
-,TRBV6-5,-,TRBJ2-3,TGTGCCAGCAGTTCCGCCGGAACAGATACGCAGTATTTT,CASSSAGTDTQYF
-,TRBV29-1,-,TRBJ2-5,TGCAGCGTTGGGGGACGGGCAGTCCAAGAGACCCAGTACTTC,CSVGGRAVQETQYF
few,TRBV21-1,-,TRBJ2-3,TGTGCCAGCAGCACGGCGGGACAGATTAACAGGACGGAAACGCAGTATTTT,CASSTAGQINRTETQYF
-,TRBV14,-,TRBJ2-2,TGTGCCAGCAGACCGATTGCCGGGCAGGGTACCGGGGAGCTGTTTTTT,CASRPIAGQGTGELFF
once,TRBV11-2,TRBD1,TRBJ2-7,TGTGCCAGCAGCTCGACAGGGGCATCCTACGAGCAGTACTTC,CASSSTGASYEQYF
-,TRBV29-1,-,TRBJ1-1,TGCAGCGCCAAACAGGGAGGGTCCACTGAAGCTTTCTTT,CSAKQGGSTEAFF
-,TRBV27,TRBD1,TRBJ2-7,TGTGCCAGCAGCCCCCGGCCTCCGGGACAGGGGGTCTTTTTGTACGAGCAGTACTTC,CASSPRPPGQGVFLYEQYF
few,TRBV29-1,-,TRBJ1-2,TGCAGCGTTATAGACAGGCTGACTGGCTACACCTTC,CSVIDRLTGYTF
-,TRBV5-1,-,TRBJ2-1,TGCGCCAGCAGCTTGACAGGTCTTTCCTACAATGAGCAGTTCTTC,CASSLTGLSYNEQFF
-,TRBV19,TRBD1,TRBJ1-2,TGTGCCAGTAGTATCCGGCAGGGGGCAATATATAATGGCTACACCTTC,CASSIRQGAIYNGYTF
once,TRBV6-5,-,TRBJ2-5,TGTGCCAGCAGTTACTCGACCGCGGGGCGGGAGACCCAGTACTTC,CASSYSTAGRETQYF
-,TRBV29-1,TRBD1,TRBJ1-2,TGCAGCGTTGAAGAGGACAGGGTTGGCTATGGCTACACCTTC,CSVEEDRVGYGYTF
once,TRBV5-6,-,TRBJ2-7,TGTGCCAGCAGCCTAACCACAGGGAACCCCTACGAGCAGTACTTC,CASSLTTGNPYEQYF
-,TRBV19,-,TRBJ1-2,TGTGCCAGTAGTACCCCTGGACAGCAGTACTATGGCTACACCTTC,CASSTPGQQYYGYTF
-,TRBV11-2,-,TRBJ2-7,TGTGCCAGCAGCGTGACAGTTTCCTACGAGCAGTACTTC,CASSVTVSYEQYF
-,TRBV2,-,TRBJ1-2,TGTGCCAGGGGGGGGTCCTATTATGGCTACACCTTC,CARGGSYYGYTF
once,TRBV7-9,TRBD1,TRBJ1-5,TGTGCCAGCAGCTGGGGTGGACAGGGTAGCAATCAGCCCCAGCATTTT,CASSWGGQGSNQPQHF
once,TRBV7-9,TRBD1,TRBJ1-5,TGTGCCAGCAGCTTAGGACAGGGCCCCCAGCCCCAGCATTTT,CASSLGQGPQPQHF